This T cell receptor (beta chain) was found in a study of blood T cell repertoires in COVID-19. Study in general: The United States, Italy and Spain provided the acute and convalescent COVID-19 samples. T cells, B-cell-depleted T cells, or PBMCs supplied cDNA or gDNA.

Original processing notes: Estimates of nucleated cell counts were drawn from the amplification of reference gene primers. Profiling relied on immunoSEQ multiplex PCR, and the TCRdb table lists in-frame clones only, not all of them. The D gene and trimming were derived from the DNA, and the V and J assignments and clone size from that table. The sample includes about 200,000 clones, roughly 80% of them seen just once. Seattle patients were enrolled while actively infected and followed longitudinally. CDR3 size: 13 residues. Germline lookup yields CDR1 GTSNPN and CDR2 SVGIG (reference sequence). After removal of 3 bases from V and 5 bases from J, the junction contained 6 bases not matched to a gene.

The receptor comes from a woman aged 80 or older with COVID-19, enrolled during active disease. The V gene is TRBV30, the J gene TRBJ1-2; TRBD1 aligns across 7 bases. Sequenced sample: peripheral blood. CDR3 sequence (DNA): TGTGCCTGGAGCCGGACAGGCCTTTATGGCTACACCTTC. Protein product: CAWSRTGLYGYTF.